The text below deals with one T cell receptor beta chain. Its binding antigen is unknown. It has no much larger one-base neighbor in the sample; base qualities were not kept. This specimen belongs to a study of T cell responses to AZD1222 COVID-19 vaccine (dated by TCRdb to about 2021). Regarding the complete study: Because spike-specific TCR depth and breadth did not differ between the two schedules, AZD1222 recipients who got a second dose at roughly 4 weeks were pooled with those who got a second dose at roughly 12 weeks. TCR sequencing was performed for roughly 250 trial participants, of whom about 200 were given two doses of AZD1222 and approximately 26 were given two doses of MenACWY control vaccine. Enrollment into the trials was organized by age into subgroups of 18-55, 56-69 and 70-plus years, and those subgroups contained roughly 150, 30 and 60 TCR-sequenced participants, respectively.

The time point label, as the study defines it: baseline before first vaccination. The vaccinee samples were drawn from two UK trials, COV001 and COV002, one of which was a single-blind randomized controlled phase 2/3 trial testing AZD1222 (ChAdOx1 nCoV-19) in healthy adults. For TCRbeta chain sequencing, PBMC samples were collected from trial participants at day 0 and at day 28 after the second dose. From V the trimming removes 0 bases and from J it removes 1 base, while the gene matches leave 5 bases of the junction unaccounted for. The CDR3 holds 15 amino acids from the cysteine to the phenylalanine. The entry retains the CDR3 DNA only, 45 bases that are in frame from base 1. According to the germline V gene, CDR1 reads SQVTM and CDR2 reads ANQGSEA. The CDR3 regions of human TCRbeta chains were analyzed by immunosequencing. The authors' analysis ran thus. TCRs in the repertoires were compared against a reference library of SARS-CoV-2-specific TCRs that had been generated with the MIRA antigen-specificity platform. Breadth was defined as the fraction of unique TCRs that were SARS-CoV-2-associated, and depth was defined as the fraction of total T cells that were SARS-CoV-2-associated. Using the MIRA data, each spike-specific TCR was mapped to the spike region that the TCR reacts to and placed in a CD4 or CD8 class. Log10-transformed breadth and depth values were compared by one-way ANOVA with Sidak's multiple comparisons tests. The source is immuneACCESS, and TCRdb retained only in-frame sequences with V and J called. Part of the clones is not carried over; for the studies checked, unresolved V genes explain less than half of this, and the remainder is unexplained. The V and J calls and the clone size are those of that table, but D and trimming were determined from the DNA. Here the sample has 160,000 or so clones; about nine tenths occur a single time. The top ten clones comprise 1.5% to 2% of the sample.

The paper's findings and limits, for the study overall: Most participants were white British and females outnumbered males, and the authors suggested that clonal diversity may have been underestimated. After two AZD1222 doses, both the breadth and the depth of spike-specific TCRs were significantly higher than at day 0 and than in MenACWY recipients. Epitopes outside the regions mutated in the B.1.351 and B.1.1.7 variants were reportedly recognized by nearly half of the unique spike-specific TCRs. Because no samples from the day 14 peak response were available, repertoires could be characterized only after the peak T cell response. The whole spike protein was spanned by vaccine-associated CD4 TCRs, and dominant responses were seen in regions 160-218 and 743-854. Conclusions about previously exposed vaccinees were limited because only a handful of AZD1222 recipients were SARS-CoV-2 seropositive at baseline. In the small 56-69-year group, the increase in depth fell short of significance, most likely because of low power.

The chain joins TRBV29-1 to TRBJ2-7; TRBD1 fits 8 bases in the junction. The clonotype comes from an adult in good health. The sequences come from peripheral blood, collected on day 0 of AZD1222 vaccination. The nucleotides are TGCAGCGTTGAAGAGCAGGGGGCGAATTCCTACGAGCAGTACTTC. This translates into CSVEEQGANSYEQYF.